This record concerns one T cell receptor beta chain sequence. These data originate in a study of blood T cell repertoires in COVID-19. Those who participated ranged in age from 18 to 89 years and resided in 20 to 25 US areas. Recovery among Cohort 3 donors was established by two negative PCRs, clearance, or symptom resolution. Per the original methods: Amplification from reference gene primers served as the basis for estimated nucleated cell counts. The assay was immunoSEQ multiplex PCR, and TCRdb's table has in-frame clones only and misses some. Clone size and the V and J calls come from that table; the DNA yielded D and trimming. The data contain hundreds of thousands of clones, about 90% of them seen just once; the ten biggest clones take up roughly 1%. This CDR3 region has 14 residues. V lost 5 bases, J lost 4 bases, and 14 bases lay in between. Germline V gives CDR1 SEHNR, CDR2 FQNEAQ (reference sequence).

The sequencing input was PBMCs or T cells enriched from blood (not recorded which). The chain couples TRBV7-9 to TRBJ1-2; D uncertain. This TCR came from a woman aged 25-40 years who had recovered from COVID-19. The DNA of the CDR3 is TGTGCCAGCAGCCCACATGAGGGTGGCTATGGCTACACCTTC. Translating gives CASSPHEGGYGYTF.